What follows are 25 T cell receptor beta chains derived from one specimen sequenced in a study of prognosis after radiotherapy for stage I lung cancer. It was by two-round multiplex PCR that TCR beta CDR3 was amplified from genomic DNA. Specific primers for each TRBV and TRBJ gene were what first-round PCR used. Via MiXCR, TCRdb re-called the multiplex PCR reads, giving one row per CDR3 protein. The data hold fewer than 15,000 distinct CDR3 sequences, with 43% observed a single time. The source material was PBMCs, sampled before or after stereotactic body radiation therapy (not recorded which). All receptors derive from a donor over 45 with non-small cell lung cancer.

Note on this clonotype: Being one base from a much bigger clone, this may be a read error. CDR3 loop: CASRRWLDTQYF. The CDR3 DNA reads as TGCGCCAGCAGAAGATGGTTAGATACGCAGTATTTT. The chain is built from TRBV5-1 and TRBJ2-3, with D unresolved. The CDR3 sequence is 12 residues long. V lost 5 bases, J lost 5 bases, and 9 bases lay in between. Looked up from germline, CDR1 is SGHRS and CDR2 is YFSETQ.

CDR3 coding DNA: TGTGCCAGCAGCTCCAGGGGCTATGGCTACACCTTC. It encodes CASSSRGYGYTF. The V gene is TRBV11-2, the J gene TRBJ1-2, with D possibly being TRBD1 (6 bases). Germline V lookup: CDR1 SGHAT, CDR2 FQNNGV. V lost 4 bases and J lost 4, with 7 bases in between. CDR3 length: 12 residues.

This clonotype was observed many times. The chain joins TRBV7-2 to TRBJ2-1; 10 nucleotides agree with TRBD2. Germline loops: CDR1 SGHTA, CDR2 FQGNSA. Trimming at V came to 6 bases and at J to 8 bases, leaving 7 bases not matched to a gene. This CDR3 contains 14 residues. The CDR3 here is CASSTGLAFDEQFF. CDR3 nucleotides: TGTGCCAGCAGTACGGGACTAGCGTTCGATGAGCAGTTCTTC.

This clonotype is medium-sized within its sample. The V gene is TRBV6-5, the J gene TRBJ1-6; D not resolved. The V gene lost 1 base and the J gene lost 7 bases, with 8 bases spanning the gap. This CDR3 contains 14 residues. The germline V gene encodes CDR1 MNHEY and CDR2 SVGAGI. The CDR3 region has the DNA TGTGCCAGCAGTTACTACAGATTAAATTCACCCCTCCACTTT. It translates to CASSYYRLNSPLHF.

This sequence joins TRBV12-3 or TRBV12-4 and TRBJ2-5; 11 bases are a match to TRBD2. Trimming removed 4 bases from V and 4 bases from J; junction bases left unmatched: 8. CDR3 length equals 16 residues. CDR3 amino acids: CASSSTSGGFVETQYF. For the CDR3, the DNA is TGTGCCAGCAGTTCCACTAGCGGGGGATTTGTAGAGACCCAGTACTTC.

This clonotype is medium-sized. The J gene is TRBJ1-6, the V gene TRBV12-3 or TRBV12-4, with 7 positions matching TRBD1. CDR3 size: 15 residues. The ends lost 5 bases at V and 1 base at J; junction bases unmatched: 2. CDR3 in amino acids: CASSRTGSYNSPLHF. The CDR3 nucleotides are TGTGCCAGCAGTCGGACAGGTTCCTATAATTCACCCCTCCACTTT.

In its sample, this clonotype was seen many times. V and J are TRBV20-1 and TRBJ2-7; no definite D call. CDR1 is DFQATT and CDR2 is SNEGSKA in the germline V gene (reference sequence). The length of the CDR3 is 13 residues. The germline V and J ends were trimmed by 2 bases and 0 bases, with 8 bases remaining between them. DNA of the CDR3: TGCAGTGCTAGAAGTCAGGCCTCCTACGAGCAGTACTTC. Protein sequence: CSARSQASYEQYF.

The count of this clonotype is one. A much larger clone is a single base away; this may be a read error. The gene calls are TRBV7-2 and TRBJ2-4; 7 nucleotides line up with TRBD2. Germline V gene lookup returns CDR1 SGHTA and CDR2 FQGNSA. CDR3 length equals 16 residues. Here the CDR3 reads CASILALGGGKNIQYF. CDR3 DNA: TGTGCCAGCATCTTAGCCCTGGGGGGGGGCAAAAACATTCAGTACTTC.

Comments on this clonotype: A junction boundary mismatches the germline segment, possibly from a read error. The chain uses TRBV6-1 and TRBJ1-1; possibly TRBD1 for D (5 bases). Germline lookup yields CDR1 MNHNS and CDR2 SASEGT. The CDR3 spans 16 residues. The CDR3 is CASSRLTGMQNTEALF. The DNA of the CDR3 is TGTGCCAGCAGTCGTTTAACAGGAATGCAGAACACTGAAGCTCTCTTT.

Details on this clonotype: A read error may be the cause here, since a much bigger clone is one base away. The J gene is TRBJ2-4, the V gene TRBV19; no clear D gene. CDR3 length equals 14 residues. Germline V CDR1 and CDR2: LNHDA, SQIVND (reference sequence). The ends were cut back, 3 bases at V and 1 base at J, with 7 bases in the middle. The chain's CDR3 is CASSIVAAKNIQYF. CDR3 in DNA: TGTGCCAGTAGTATCGTCGCGGCCAAAAACATTCAGTACTTC.

The genes are TRBV4-1 and TRBJ1-2; 7 nucleotides line up with TRBD1. Germline V gives CDR1 MGHRA, CDR2 YSYEKL. There are 13 residues in the CDR3. V lost 3 bases, J lost 6 bases, and 4 bases stayed unmatched. The CDR3 loop reads CASSQTRGNGYTF. The CDR3 nucleotides read TGCGCCAGCAGCCAGACCAGGGGGAATGGCTACACCTTC.

The chain links TRBV20-1 to TRBJ1-1; D gene uncertain. The CDR3 extends over 13 amino acids. V shed 3 bases and J shed 1 base, with 9 bases lying between them. CDR1 and CDR2 (germline): DFQATT, SNEGSKA (reference sequence). CDR3 sequence reads: CSASEQQNTEAFF. The CDR3 nucleotides are TGCAGTGCTAGCGAACAACAGAACACTGAAGCTTTCTTT.

This clonotype occurred many times. The V and J genes are TRBV3-1 and TRBJ1-2; 12 positions agree with TRBD1. V lost 4 bases to trimming and J lost 8 bases; unmatched junction nucleotides: 5. CDR1 LGHDT and CDR2 YNNKEL come from the germline V gene (reference sequence). This CDR3 comprises 14 residues. The CDR3 reads CASSRSGTGGGYTF. In DNA form, the CDR3 reads TGTGCCAGCAGCCGATCCGGGACAGGGGGCGGCTACACCTTC. The whole variable domain, filled in from reference TRBV3-1 and TRBJ1-2, reads DTAVSQTPKYLVTQMGNDKSIKCEQNLGHDTMYWYKQDSKKFLKIMFSYNNKELIINETVPNRFSPKSPDKAHLNLHINSLELGDSAVYFCASSRSGTGGGYTFGSGTRLTVV.

Many counts were recorded for this clonotype. V is TRBV6-1 and J is TRBJ2-2; tentatively, D is TRBD1 (6 bases). Looked up from germline, CDR1 is MNHNS and CDR2 is SASEGT. The CDR3 length is 16 residues. Trimming took 6 bases from V and 1 from J, leaving 15 bases between them. CDR3 region: CASSATGTLNTGELFF. The CDR3 DNA follows: TGTGCCAGCAGCGCCACGGGGACATTGAACACCGGGGAGCTGTTTTTT.

A note on this clonotype: The junction does not match germline at one end; this may be a read error. The chain employs TRBV6-2 or TRBV6-3 and TRBJ2-7, with D tentatively TRBD2 (5 bases). Germline V gene data show CDR1 as MNHEY and CDR2 as SVGEGT. The CDR3 contains 16 residues. CDR3: CASSESATPGSYEQYF. CDR3 sequence (DNA): TGTGCCAGCAGTGAATCTGCCACACCGGGGAGCTACGAACAGTACTTC.

A remark on this clonotype: A much larger clone lies a single base off, so this may be a read error. The chain has TRBV9 and TRBJ2-3; TRBD2 matches at 9 bases. This CDR3 spans 16 amino acids. Germline V gene sequence: CDR1 SGDLS, CDR2 YYNGEE. CDR3 DNA: TGTTCCAGCAGCGTAGCCCTAGCGGGACCCACAGATACGCAGTATTTT. This sequence encodes CSSSVALAGPTDTQYF. The full variable domain, completed using reference TRBV9 and TRBJ2-3, is DSGVTQTPKHLITATGQRVTLRCSPRSGDLSVYWYQQSLDQGLQFLIQYYNGEERAKGNILERFSAQQFPDLHSELNLSSLELGDSALYFCSSSVALAGPTDTQYFGPGTRLTVL.

The sample holds many counts of this clonotype. The J gene is TRBJ2-2, the V gene TRBV5-6; D is ambiguous. CDR1 and CDR2 from the germline V gene are SGHDT and YYEEEE. The CDR3 covers 14 residues. Trimming took off 0 bases at V and 0 bases at J, with 3 bases between the two ends. For the CDR3, the DNA is TGTGCCAGCAGCTTGGAGGCGAACACCGGGGAGCTGTTTTTT. Its protein product is CASSLEANTGELFF.

This clonotype was counted ten times or more. The chain employs TRBV28 and TRBJ2-6; D is uncertain. Germline V gene sequence: CDR1 MDHEN, CDR2 SYDVKM. The CDR3 sequence is 15 residues long. Trimming removed 3 bases from V and 1 base from J, with 7 bases in between. The CDR3 reads CASSLLGSGANVLTF. CDR3 DNA sequence: TGTGCCAGCAGTTTGCTGGGATCTGGGGCCAACGTCCTGACTTTC.

This clonotype was recorded many times. The V call is TRBV2, the J call TRBJ2-5; 8 bases fit TRBD2. The CDR3 contains 15 residues. V trimming: 4 bases; J trimming: 5 bases; junction bases outside the gene matches: 9. In germline, CDR1 is SNHLY, CDR2 FYNNEI. The CDR3 DNA is TGTGCCAGCAGTGGCCGTTCGGGGGGGCGGGAGACCCAGTACTTC. Translating it yields CASSGRSGGRETQYF. The full variable domain, rest sourced from reference TRBV2 and TRBJ2-5, is EPEVTQTPSHQVTQMGQEVILRCVPISNHLYFYWYRQILGQKVEFLVSFYNNEISEKSEIFDDQFSVERPDGSNFTLKIRSTKLEDSAMYFCASSGRSGGRETQYFGPGTRLLVL.

By proportion, this clonotype is medium-sized. The rearrangement uses TRBV5-1 and TRBJ1-2; D remains unclear. This CDR3 has 15 amino acids. The V and J ends lost 2 bases and 4 bases respectively, with 15 bases between them. Germline V gene sequence: CDR1 SGHRS, CDR2 YFSETQ. The CDR3 loop is CASSFISPSVYGYTF. Here the CDR3 DNA reads TGCGCCAGCAGCTTTATATCCCCATCAGTCTATGGCTACACCTTC.

The chain carries TRBV6-1 and TRBJ2-7, with TRBD1 matching 8 bases. The CDR3 covers 15 residues. Germline V gene sequence: CDR1 MNHNS, CDR2 SASEGT. The V segment lost 6 bases and the J segment 1 base; nucleotides outside the gene matches: 8. The chain's CDR3 is CASRPPGQVSYEQYF. Here the CDR3 DNA reads TGTGCCAGCAGGCCTCCGGGACAGGTATCCTACGAGCAGTACTTC.

This clonotype was counted many times. The chain uses TRBV4-1 and TRBJ1-4; 7 bases are a match to TRBD1. Losses at the gene ends were 3 bases for V and 9 bases for J; bases not matched to a gene: 10. The CDR3 covers 15 residues. The germline V gene has CDR1 MGHRA and CDR2 YSYEKL. The CDR3 sequence is CASSHVGQAGQKLFF. The CDR3 bases are TGCGCCAGCAGCCATGTTGGACAGGCCGGCCAAAAACTGTTTTTT.

This clonotype was counted ten times or more. A much larger clone lies one base from this, so it may be a read error. The chain uses TRBV5-1 and TRBJ2-7, with D tentatively TRBD1 (5 bases). The CDR3 loop spans 13 amino acids. Germline loops: CDR1 SGHRS, CDR2 YFSETQ. V lost 4 bases and J lost 3, with 11 bases in between. The CDR3, as DNA: TGCGCCAGCAGCCAGGGATTGCTCTACGAGCAGTACTTC. Translating it yields CASSQGLLYEQYF.

In its sample, this clonotype was seen many times. The genes are TRBV7-6 and TRBJ2-2, with a weak D call TRBD2 (6 bases). In germline, CDR1 is SGHVS, CDR2 FNYEAQ. V was trimmed by 4 bases and J by 6 bases, leaving 18 bases between them. CDR3 size: 16 residues. CDR3 loop: CASSSIDGGVAGELFF. DNA for the CDR3: TGTGCCAGCAGCTCCATAGATGGAGGGGTTGCCGGGGAGCTGTTTTTT.

Judged by abundance, this clonotype is medium-sized. The genes are TRBV27 and TRBJ1-2; D call uncertain. Per germline, CDR1 MNHEY and CDR2 SMNVEV (reference sequence). This CDR3 comprises 14 residues. Trimming removed 0 bases from V and 8 bases from J, with 13 bases in between. The CDR3 DNA reads as TGTGCCAGCAGTTTATCTGGCACCTCGAGGGGCTACACCTTC. Protein product: CASSLSGTSRGYTF.